This TCR beta chain was recovered during a study of CD8 T cells in ankylosing spondylitis. The study, taken as a whole, reports: Before this, some motif variants had been reported in reactive arthritis synovial fluid and blood. About 8 highly homologous variants made up a TCR beta motif, and this motif appeared characteristic of ankylosing spondylitis blood.

The CDR3 runs 13 residues. V dropped 6 bases and J dropped 7 bases, with 14 bases sitting between them. Germline values: CDR1 MNHNS, CDR2 SASEGT. This clonotype came up a few times. Its antigen is undetermined. TCRdb reprocessed the 5' RACE reads with MiXCR, giving one entry per CDR3 protein. Among under 850,000 distinct CDR3 sequences listed, 15% to 20% were seen once. This chain joins TRBV6-1 and TRBJ2-3, with D unclear. Sequenced sample: blood, either unsorted or a sorted T cell fraction (not recorded which). This TCR was sampled from a male donor with ankylosing spondylitis. CDR3 sequence (DNA): TGTGCCAGCAGGGAACCCCCGGAGTATACGCAGTATTTT. Encoded protein: CASREPPEYTQYF.